This TCR beta chain stems from a study of regulatory T cells in long-lasting Graves disease. Study outcomes and limitations: Persistent disease was associated with favored TRBV28 usage and with favored use of TRBJ1-2 and TRBJ2-5.

This clonotype has ten or more counts. The antigen is unknown. Arm-PCR of CDR3 regions with iRepertoire HTBI primers generated TCR beta libraries. Source study methods: The samples yielded 62 TRBV and approximately 15 TRBJ segments. TCRdb independently ran MiXCR on the multiplex PCR reads; one entry per CDR3 protein. The V and J calls and clone size come from TCRdb's table, not from the authors' own analysis. Of about 380,000 distinct CDR3 sequences in the sample, 15% were seen once. The time point is: newly diagnosed GD, antithyroid drugs for less than 3 months. Isolated PBMC RNA provided the starting material for the TCR library. The CDR3 loop spans 14 amino acids. V was trimmed by 3 bases and J by 6 bases, leaving 12 bases between them. CDR1 is KGHSH, CDR2 LQKENI, per germline.

The TCR was taken from a female donor with Graves disease. Sample: peripheral blood mononuclear cells (PBMCs), taken at new diagnosis, from a patient treated with antithyroid drugs. The chain uses TRBV18 and TRBJ2-1; the D is unclear. CDR3 residues: CASSPGSSGNEQFF. The CDR3, as DNA: TGTGCCAGCTCACCGGGATCCTCCGGCAATGAGCAGTTCTTC.